This T cell receptor (beta chain) comes out of a study of human T cells and chemical hapten exposure. Overall study: Weekly administration of diphenylcyclopropenone to the scalp of patients continued throughout the roughly 25-week study. Upper-back patches of 0.01% DPC were read at 6 days.

The CDR3 totals 14 residues. Germline lookup yields CDR1 MNHEY and CDR2 SVGAGI. Between the trimmed V and J ends, which lost 5 bases and 12 bases, there was a span of 17 bases. TCRdb re-analysed the RACE reads in MiXCR, keeping a single row per CDR3 protein. Of approximately 260,000 distinct CDR3 sequences in the sample, roughly 7.4% are singletons; the top ten hold roughly 1.2%. As to time point: pre-sensitization, week 0. As for treatment: therapeutic diphenylcyclopropenone sensitization with weekly scalp DPC. A few counts support this clonotype. This clonotype originated in a young man with alopecia areata. Some clones in this sample may be carry-over from other donors' samples. J is TRBJ1-6 and V is TRBV6-5, with unresolved D. Specimen: whole blood, collected in connection with sensitization to the hapten diphenylcyclopropenone (DPC). The chain's CDR3 is CASSRTRGMIPLHF. For the CDR3, the DNA is TGTGCCAGCAGTAGAACGAGAGGAATGATACCCCTCCACTTT.